One sample yielded the 18 T cell receptor beta chains listed below, sequenced in a study of cytotoxic CD8 clonotypes in ibrutinib-treated CLL (dated by TCRdb to the early 2020s). The sample's time point, from its label and the paper: roughly 12 months on ibrutinib. Library creation used the immunoSEQ multiplex PCR assay. Entries here come from immuneACCESS through TCRdb and include only in-frame sequences with V and J called. Some clones fail to appear in such tables; in the studies checked, an unresolved V gene covers under half of the shortfall, and the cause of the remainder is unknown. In this sample the table shows about 68,000 clones, approximately 71% of which occur a single time. Of the sample, more than 4.5% falls within the top ten clones. The sample was PBMCs, taken after 12 months of ibrutinib treatment. These receptors were taken from a human donor with chronic lymphocytic leukemia.

The chain employs TRBV9 and TRBJ2-3; 10 bases agree with TRBD1. This CDR3 comprises 13 residues. V lost 7 bases, J lost 8 bases, and 7 bases stayed unmatched. Germline CDR1 and CDR2: SGDLS and YYNGEE. The CDR3 protein is CASSGTGVGTQYF. CDR3 DNA: TGTGCCAGCTCCGGGACAGGGGTAGGTACGCAGTATTTT.

CDR3 nucleotide sequence: TGTGCCAGTAATGGCGCGAGGACAGCCCTCGGGAGGGACTATGGCTACACCTTC. This codes for CASNGARTALGRDYGYTF. J is TRBJ1-2 and V is TRBV19; weak D call: TRBD1 (6 bases). Trimming shortened V by 7 bases and J by 3 bases, and 27 bases separated the two germline ends. Germline CDR1 LNHDA, CDR2 SQIVND (reference sequence). The CDR3 extends over 18 amino acids.

The chain links TRBV16 to TRBJ2-7, with TRBD1 matching over 9 bases. CDR1 is KGHSY, CDR2 FQNENV, per germline. The CDR3 consists of 17 residues. Trimming removed 0 bases from V and 5 bases from J; junction bases left unmatched: 11. The CDR3 nucleotides are TGTGCCAGCAGCCAATCTTGGGCTGGACAGGGGAATGACGAGCAGTACTTC. It encodes CASSQSWAGQGNDEQYF.

CDR3 sequence (DNA): TGTGCCAGCAGTGACTTTGGGGTGTACACCGGGGAGCTGTTTTTT. Encoded protein: CASSDFGVYTGELFF. J is TRBJ2-2 and V is TRBV6-1; unclear D gene. Germline V gene lookup returns CDR1 MNHNS and CDR2 SASEGT. The CDR3 runs 15 residues. The ends were cut back, 3 bases at V and 3 bases at J, with 11 bases in the middle.

The J gene is TRBJ2-3, the V gene TRBV5-4, with D possibly called TRBD1 or TRBD2 (5 bases each). Germline CDR1 reads SGHNT; CDR2 reads YYREEE (reference sequence). The CDR3 is 16 amino acids. The V gene lost 4 bases and the J gene lost 2 bases, with 17 bases spanning the gap. CDR3 coding DNA: TGTGCCAGCAGCAACCGGGACCGACCTTACACAGATACGCAGTATTTT. Residues: CASSNRDRPYTDTQYF.

This clone was seen more than once but under ten times. The rearrangement links TRBV19 to TRBJ1-2, with a tentative D call TRBD1 (5 bases). The germline gives CDR1 LNHDA, CDR2 SQIVND (reference sequence). Trimming took 3 bases from V and 8 from J, leaving 16 bases between them. This CDR3 spans 14 amino acids. The CDR3 nucleotides read TGTGCCAGTAGTATCGGGCCGACAGAGGCCGGCTACACCTTC. Encoded protein: CASSIGPTEAGYTF.

This sequence joins TRBV5-4 and TRBJ2-3; 8 bases agree with TRBD1. Germline CDR1 and CDR2: SGHNT and YYREEE (reference sequence). This CDR3 comprises 15 residues. V lost 0 bases and J lost 4; bases outside the gene matches: 4. The DNA for the CDR3 is TGTGCCAGCAGCTTGGCAGGGGGCCGATCAGATACGCAGTATTTT. Translating gives CASSLAGGRSDTQYF.

This clone was detected only once. The chain has TRBV5-1 and TRBJ2-7, with TRBD2 identical over 8 bases. Trimming cost V 0 bases and J 0 bases; bases outside gene matches: 8. Per the germline V gene, CDR1 is SGHRS and CDR2 is YFSETQ. CDR3 length: 17 amino acids. The CDR3 DNA sequence: TGCGCCAGCAGCTTGGGAGACGGCGGGGGGCACTCCTACGAGCAGTACTTC. Its protein product is CASSLGDGGGHSYEQYF.

The V call is TRBV9, the J call TRBJ2-7, with 11 bases matching TRBD1. Germline assignment: CDR1 SGDLS and CDR2 YYNGEE. The length of the CDR3 is 16 residues. The junction had 6 bases not matched to a gene; V was cut back by 0 bases and J by 4 bases. The CDR3: CASSVAPDRGQYEQYF. Here the CDR3 DNA reads TGTGCCAGCAGCGTAGCCCCGGACAGGGGGCAGTACGAGCAGTACTTC.

J is TRBJ2-5 and V is TRBV7-2; D remains unclear. The CDR3 has 14 amino acids. V shed 0 bases and J shed 5 bases, with 10 bases lying between them. Per germline, CDR1 SGHTA and CDR2 FQGNSA. In DNA form, the CDR3 reads TGTGCCAGCAGCTTAGCTGGGTTGAGGGAGACCCAGTACTTC. It encodes CASSLAGLRETQYF.

The gene calls are TRBV5-6 and TRBJ1-3, with D unclear. The CDR3 is 11 amino acids. V lost 4 bases to trimming and J lost 8 bases, with 7 bases between them. Germline V gene lookup returns CDR1 SGHDT and CDR2 YYEEEE. CDR3 region: CASSRDDTIYF. As DNA, the CDR3 is TGTGCCAGCAGCAGAGATGACACCATATATTTT. Full variable domain (missing parts from reference TRBV5-6 and TRBJ1-3): DAGVTQSPTHLIKTRGQQVTLRCSPKSGHDTVSWYQQALGQGPQFIFQYYEEEERQRGNFPDRFSGHQFPNYSSELNVNALLLGDSALYLCASSRDDTIYFGEGSWLTVV.

This chain links TRBV7-9 with TRBJ1-1, with D possibly matching TRBD1 (5 bases). The germline CDR1 and CDR2 sequences are SEHNR and FQNEAQ (reference sequence). Trimming removed 5 bases at V and 0 bases at J, with 13 bases between. The CDR3 spans 15 residues. The CDR3 loop is CASSRAGGMNTEAFF. In DNA, the CDR3 is TGTGCCAGCAGCCGCGCCGGGGGTATGAACACTGAAGCTTTCTTT.

The chain has TRBV9 and TRBJ1-1, with unresolved D. CDR1 SGDLS and CDR2 YYNGEE come from the germline V gene. Trimming removed 0 bases at V and 3 bases at J, with 9 bases between. This CDR3 contains 14 residues. CDR3 nucleotide sequence: TGTGCCAGCAGCGTAGCTCCCGGGGACACTGAAGCTTTCTTT. Its protein is CASSVAPGDTEAFF.

The J gene is TRBJ2-2, the V gene TRBV6-5; 9 bases are shared with TRBD2. The ends lost 4 bases at V and 3 bases at J; junction bases unmatched: 3. Germline V gene lookup returns CDR1 MNHEY and CDR2 SVGAGI. CDR3 length equals 15 residues. Here the CDR3 DNA reads TGTGCCAGCAGTTCCGCGGGGGGGCACACCGGGGAGCTGTTTTTT. The encoded protein is CASSSAGGHTGELFF.

This chain connects TRBV27 to TRBJ2-7; 7 bases are shared with TRBD1. The CDR3 length is 13 residues. The V gene end was trimmed by 6 bases and the J gene end by 3 bases; junction bases not matched to a gene: 5. Germline-derived CDR1 and CDR2 are MNHEY and SMNVEV (reference sequence). This CDR3 reads CASSRDRDYEQYF. CDR3 in DNA: TGTGCCAGCAGCCGGGACAGAGACTACGAGCAGTACTTC.

This chain joins TRBV5-4 and TRBJ2-2; no clear D gene. This CDR3 is built from 14 residues. Germline V gives CDR1 SGHNT, CDR2 YYREEE (reference sequence). Trimming took off 7 bases at V and 3 bases at J, with 13 bases between the two ends. The CDR3, as DNA: TGTGCCAGCTCCTTCGCAACGGACACCGGGGAGCTGTTTTTT. Residues: CASSFATDTGELFF.

This chain uses TRBV6-8 with TRBJ1-5; D gene uncertain. CDR3 size: 11 residues. Germline V gene sequence: CDR1 MNHGY, CDR2 SAAAGT. Trimming pared 11 bases from V and 6 bases from J, leaving 11 bases between. CDR3 in DNA: TGTGCCCTGGGTGTTCTTCAGCCCCAGCATTTT. It is translated as CALGVLQPQHF.

The chain joins TRBV2 to TRBJ2-1; 9 bases fit TRBD2. Trimming removed 6 bases from V and 1 base from J; junction bases left unmatched: 4. The germline V gene has CDR1 SNHLY and CDR2 FYNNEI. The CDR3 runs 15 residues. In DNA, the CDR3 is TGTGCCAGCAGAGTAGCGGGGGATTCCTACAATGAGCAGTTCTTC. This translates into CASRVAGDSYNEQFF.